This T cell receptor beta chain was sequenced during a study of PD-L1 blockade in urothelial cancer (TCRdb year 2017). For the study in its entirety: Every patient began therapy around 2014 and was given atezolizumab 1,200 mg intravenously every 3 weeks. About 90% of the 29 patients were identified as males with urothelial cancer of bladder origin, and a prior smoking history was reported by 18 of 29 patients. An ECOG performance status of 0 or 1 was recorded for the patients, and 0 to 3 prior chemotherapy regimens had been received by the patients. Blood samples were analyzed at two time points: 3 weeks after treatment start (second dose) and 6 weeks after treatment start. Blood samples yielded a median of about 150,000 T cells and approximately 83,000 unique TCRs, with median clonality approximately 0.08. Somatic, immune and clinical correlates of response to PD-L1 blockade with atezolizumab in urothelial cancer were the focus of an exploratory multi-omic analysis. Pretreatment tumor samples, along with matched peripheral blood collected serially before and after atezolizumab treatment, underwent TCR sequencing. Durable clinical benefit was defined as a progression-free survival longer than 6 months, and TCR features were additionally tested against progression-free survival and overall survival. In the same patients, pretreatment tumors underwent whole exome sequencing and RNA sequencing in addition to TCR sequencing. Durable clinical benefit was achieved by nine patients and was not achieved by 20 patients. Twenty-nine patients had pretreatment blood TCR-seq, 24 had at least one posttreatment blood collection, and 24 had tumor TCR-seq. What the research found in general, with its limitations: Because the sample size was small (n of about 30) and many of the analyses were exploratory, the results are meant to be hypothesis-generating. Patients with durable benefit showed greater expansion of tumor-associated TCR clones in peripheral blood 3 weeks after starting treatment (n ≈ 21, p = 0.022). Improved progression-free and overall survival was found to be associated with pretreatment peripheral blood TCR clonality below the median.

Of note for this clone: It lacks a known antigen. Nothing much larger sits one base from this clone, and base qualities are not available.

Synthetic TCR analog templates were spiked into each PCR to estimate absolute template abundance from read counts. The immunoSEQ assay was used to amplify TCRbeta CDR3 regions from genomic DNA with bias-controlled V and J gene primers. Rearranged TCRbeta segments were sequenced at approximately 20X coverage. From the authors' description of their analysis: Sequencing errors were corrected by clustering and CDR3s were annotated against IMGT to assign V, D and J genes. Downstream analyses used only productive TCRbeta rearrangements and left out out-of-frame or stop-codon sequences. Clonality was calculated as one minus the Shannon entropy normalized by the log of the number of unique productive sequences. Clones differing between time points or between blood and tumor were identified using Fisher's exact test with Benjamini-Hochberg correction, with an adjusted p below 0.01 applied as the threshold. What TCRdb holds here is the immuneACCESS table cut down to in-frame rearrangements. Part of the clones is not present; checked against another copy, under half of the missing clones reflect an unresolved V gene, and the others are unexplained. Clonal size and the V and J genes are those of that table, whereas D and trimming came from the DNA. Counted in this sample were 45,000 to 60,000 clones; 85% of them appeared once. The ten largest clonotypes hold around 14% of the sample.

Via the germline V gene, CDR1 is SGDLS and CDR2 YYNGEE. The CDR3 spans 13 residues, from the cysteine through the phenylalanine. Just the 39-base CDR3 DNA is kept, in frame starting at base 1. For this chain, trimming is 3 bases at the V end and 14 bases at the J end, and the number of junction bases without a gene match is 11. In light of the paper, this sample's time point label describes: pretreatment peripheral blood. A cohort of roughly 30 patients with locally advanced or metastatic urothelial carcinoma, treated at Memorial Sloan Kettering on a trial protocol, was included. Peripheral blood mononuclear cells were collected pretreatment and during treatment, with between 1 and 8 total time points per patient. The Qiagen DNeasy Blood extraction kit was used to purify genomic DNA from total PBMCs and from tumor samples. PBMCs were collected pretreatment and during treatment and were isolated and stored as previously described.

This clonotype was sampled from a man in his 70s with urothelial cancer. The source was PBMCs, collected around atezolizumab (anti-PD-L1) treatment. The chain is assembled from TRBV9 and TRBJ2-1; TRBD2 aligns with 7 central bases. The bases read TGTGCCAGCAGCGCCGACGCGGGGCGGGAGAAGTTCTTC. The resulting protein is CASSADAGREKFF.